The table lists the clone carrying this T cell receptor beta chain with many counts. Its specificity is not known. Clones were read by immunoSEQ multiplex PCR, and TCRdb kept only the in-frame ones, dropping some. This repertoire holds fewer than 55,000 clones, and none appear only once. This entry belongs to a study of T cell clonality in common variable immunodeficiency. Whole-study findings and limits: Patient heterogeneity in the CVID cohort limited correlations between repertoire features and clinical complications. In common variable immunodeficiency, TCR beta chains reportedly carried fewer deletions and N-nucleotide insertions.

Sequencing was done on a sample of peripheral blood mononuclear cells. The TCR sequence derives from a person aged 18-70 years in good health.

The CDR3 DNA, read in part, is TGCGCCAGCAGCTCCGGGGACAGTCCAGGGGGCCTTAATTCACCC. This translates into CASSSGDSPGGLNSP. The whole CDR3 protein reads CASSSGDSPGGLNSPLHF. The chain has TRBV5-1 and TRBJ1-6; the match to TRBD1 covers 8 bases. The observed sequence ends 3 residues before the CDR3 terminus, with the missing tail filled in from the germline J gene. V gave up 3 bases and J gave up 6 bases; unmatched junction bases: 14. The CDR3 consists of 18 residues. Germline V gene data show CDR1 as SGHRS and CDR2 as YFSETQ.